The clone carrying this T cell receptor (beta chain) was seen at least ten times. What it binds is not known. TCR beta CDR3 regions were amplified from RNA transcripts. When the TCR CDR3 underwent first-round RT-PCR, the HTBI primer set was used. MiXCR was run by TCRdb on the multiplex PCR reads, yielding one entry per CDR3 protein. The sample shows a few hundred thousand distinct CDR3 sequences, about 14% of them seen only once. Clinical symptoms, serum thyroxine, TRAb, thyroid ultrasound and orbital computed tomography informed diagnoses. Trimming left V 7 bases short and J 3 bases short, with 7 bases between. Germline V gene sequence: CDR1 LNHDA, CDR2 SQIVND (reference sequence). CDR3 length: 12 amino acids. These data originate in a study of T cells in Graves' hyperthyroidism and ophthalmopathy. Study-level background: Peripheral blood draws took place at initial diagnosis, ahead of any treatment.

Study outcomes and limitations: Most clonotypes that expanded in the thyroid above 0.001 also showed up in blood. Ophthalmopathy and stable hyperthyroidism were told apart by a 13 V-J model.

The receptor was isolated from a woman aged 40 to 55 with Graves' hyperthyroidism that later progressed to Graves' ophthalmopathy. The sample taken for sequencing was blood. The chain combines TRBV19 with TRBJ1-3; TRBD1 might be the D (6 bases). The chain's CDR3 is CASTTGGNTIYF. The CDR3 DNA follows: TGTGCCAGTACGACAGGTGGAAACACCATATATTTT.